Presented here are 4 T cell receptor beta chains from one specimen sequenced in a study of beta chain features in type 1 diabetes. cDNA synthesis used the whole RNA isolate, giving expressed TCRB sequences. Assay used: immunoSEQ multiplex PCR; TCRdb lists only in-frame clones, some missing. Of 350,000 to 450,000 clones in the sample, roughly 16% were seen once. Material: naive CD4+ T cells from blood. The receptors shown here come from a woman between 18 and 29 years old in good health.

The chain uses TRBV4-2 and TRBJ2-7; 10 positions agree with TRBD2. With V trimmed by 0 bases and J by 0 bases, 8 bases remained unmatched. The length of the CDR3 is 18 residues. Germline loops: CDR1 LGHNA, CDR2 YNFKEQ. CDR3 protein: CASSQDPSGRTSSYEQYF. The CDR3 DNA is TGTGCCAGCAGCCAAGATCCTAGCGGGAGAACTAGCTCCTACGAGCAGTACTTC.

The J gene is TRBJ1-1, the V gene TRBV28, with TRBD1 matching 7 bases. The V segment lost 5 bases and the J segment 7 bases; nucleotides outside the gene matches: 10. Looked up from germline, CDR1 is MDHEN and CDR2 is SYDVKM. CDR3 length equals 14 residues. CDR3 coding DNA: TGTGCCAGCAGTGGCAGCGACAGGGCTATTGAAGCTTTCTTT. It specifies CASSGSDRAIEAFF. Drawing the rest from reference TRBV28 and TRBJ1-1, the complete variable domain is DVKVTQSSRYLVKRTGEKVFLECVQDMDHENMFWYRQDPGLGLRLIYFSYDVKMKEKGDIPEGYSVSREKKERFSLILESASTNQTSMYLCASSGSDRAIEAFFGQGTRLTVV.

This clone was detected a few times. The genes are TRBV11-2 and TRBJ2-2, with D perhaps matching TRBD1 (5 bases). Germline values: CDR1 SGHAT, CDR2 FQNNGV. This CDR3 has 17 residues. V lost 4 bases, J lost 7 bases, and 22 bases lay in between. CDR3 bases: TGTGCCAGCAGCTCCTCACGGTTACAGGCGATTGTCGGGGAGCTGTTTTTT. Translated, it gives CASSSSRLQAIVGELFF.

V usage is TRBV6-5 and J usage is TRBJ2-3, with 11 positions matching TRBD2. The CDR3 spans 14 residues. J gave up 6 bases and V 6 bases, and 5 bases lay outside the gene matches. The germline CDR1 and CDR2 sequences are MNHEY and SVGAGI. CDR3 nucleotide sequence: TGTGCCAGCAGAACTAGCGGGAGAGCCGATACGCAGTATTTT. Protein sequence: CASRTSGRADTQYF.